One and the same sample provided the 31 T cell receptor beta chains below, sequenced in a study of T cell changes during pregnancy in multiple sclerosis. Sequencing was performed with immunoSEQ multiplex PCR; in TCRdb, only in-frame clones are kept and a portion is missing. This table has 40,000 to 45,000 clones, more than 70% appearing once. Here the sequenced sample was CD8+ T cells from peripheral blood mononuclear cells, taken after pregnancy. These receptors all come from a female donor in good health, enrolled as a control in a pregnancy study.

The CDR3 DNA follows: TGCGCCAGCAGCCAAGAGTCGGGGAGGGGCTACACCTTC. Its protein is CASSQESGRGYTF. V and J are TRBV4-3 and TRBJ1-2; D gene uncertain. V lost 0 bases, J lost 8 bases, and 10 bases lay in between. The CDR3 covers 13 residues. The V gene's germline CDR1 is LGHNA and CDR2 YSLEER.

The chain recombines TRBV11-2 with TRBJ2-7; TRBD1 agrees at 8 bases. In germline, CDR1 is SGHAT, CDR2 FQNNGV. The CDR3 consists of 16 residues. V trimming: 3 bases; J trimming: 2 bases; junction bases outside the gene matches: 9. CDR3 protein: CASSLLGQEPAYEQYF. The CDR3 nucleotides are TGTGCCAGCAGCTTGTTGGGACAGGAACCGGCCTACGAGCAGTACTTC.

This chain connects TRBV30 to TRBJ1-6; D might be TRBD1 (5 bases). This CDR3 contains 15 residues. Germline CDR1 and CDR2: GTSNPN and SVGIG (reference sequence). CDR3 coding DNA: TGTGTTTGTGCGGACACGAGCTCCTATAATTCACCCCTCCACTTT. This codes for CVCADTSSYNSPLHF. Combining the CDR3 with reference TRBV30 and TRBJ1-6 gives the whole variable domain SQTIHQWPATLVQPVGSPLSLECTVEGTSNPNLYWYRQAAGRGLQLLFYSVGIGQISSEVPQNLSASRPQDRQFILSSKKLLLSDSGFYLCVCADTSSYNSPLHFGNGTRLTVT.

In regard to this clone: The sample holds other DNA sequences that translate to the same CDR3. The V and J genes are TRBV13 and TRBJ1-2; 8 bases match TRBD1. Germline CDR1 PRHDT, CDR2 FYEKMQ (reference sequence). The CDR3 covers 13 residues. V lost 5 bases and J lost 4; bases outside the gene matches: 3. The CDR3: CASSTQGVYGYTF. The CDR3, as DNA: TGTGCCAGCAGCACACAGGGGGTCTATGGCTACACCTTC.

The chain combines TRBV10-3 with TRBJ1-4; 8 bases map to TRBD1. Germline trimming cut 0 bases from V and 7 bases from J; bases unmatched to any gene: 13. Germline V CDR1 and CDR2: ENHRY, SYGVKD. The CDR3 has 18 amino acids. CDR3 protein: CAISESRRGRVSGEKLFF. The CDR3, as DNA: TGTGCCATCAGTGAGTCCCGCAGGGGGCGCGTTTCTGGTGAAAAACTGTTTTTT.

The CDR3 nucleotides are TGTGCCAGCAGTACCCAGACTAGCGGGGGCCTTTCCTACAATGAGCAGTTCTTC. Translating it yields CASSTQTSGGLSYNEQFF. The J gene is TRBJ2-1, the V gene TRBV28, with 12 bases fitting TRBD2. The CDR3 covers 18 residues. The germline V gene encodes CDR1 MDHEN and CDR2 SYDVKM. V shed 5 bases and J 1 base; nucleotides not matched to a gene: 9.

The rearrangement uses TRBV7-3 and TRBJ2-1; 7 bases map to TRBD2. J lost 7 bases, V lost 3 bases, and 9 bases had no gene match. The CDR3 loop spans 15 amino acids. Germline CDR1 and CDR2: SGHTA and FQGTGA. The CDR3 sequence: CASSFMGGGSNEQFF. The CDR3 region has the DNA TGTGCCAGCAGCTTTATGGGGGGGGGAAGTAATGAGCAGTTCTTC. Full variable domain (rest looked up from reference TRBV7-3 and TRBJ2-1): GAGVSQTPSNKVTEKGKYVELRCDPISGHTALYWYRQSLGQGPEFLIYFQGTGAADDSGLPNDRFFAVRPEGSVSTLKIQRTERGDSAVYLCASSFMGGGSNEQFFGPGTRLTVL.

The chain has TRBV11-2 and TRBJ2-4; 7 bases are shared with TRBD1. The CDR3 totals 17 residues. The germline gives CDR1 SGHAT, CDR2 FQNNGV. V trimming: 5 bases; J trimming: 0 bases; junction bases outside the gene matches: 10. CDR3 region: CASSPTGTDLAKNIQYF. In DNA, the CDR3 is TGTGCCAGCAGCCCTACCGGGACAGATTTAGCCAAAAACATTCAGTACTTC.

The J gene is TRBJ1-2, the V gene TRBV6-1; TRBD1 matches at 7 bases. V dropped 2 bases and J dropped 0; count of bases not matched to a gene: 3. This CDR3 region has 15 residues. Germline CDR1 is MNHNS and CDR2 is SASEGT. The CDR3 nucleotides read TGTGCCAGCAGTGAACCCGGGACAGCTAACTATGGCTACACCTTC. Translating gives CASSEPGTANYGYTF.

V is TRBV27 and J is TRBJ1-1; a possible D gene is TRBD1 (5 bases). The V gene's germline CDR1 is MNHEY and CDR2 SMNVEV (reference sequence). Trimming cost V 5 bases and J 0 bases, with 10 bases left between them. This CDR3 is built from 14 residues. The CDR3 sequence is CASSRQKLNTEAFF. The CDR3 DNA reads TGTGCCAGCAGTCGACAGAAATTGAACACTGAAGCTTTCTTT.

This clone has just a few counts. V usage is TRBV9 and J usage is TRBJ2-7; D unclear. The CDR3 runs 13 residues. The germline V and J ends were trimmed by 0 bases and 0 bases, with 4 bases remaining between them. Germline loops: CDR1 SGDLS, CDR2 YYNGEE. CDR3 sequence: CASSVGGSYEQYF. The CDR3 coding sequence is TGTGCCAGCAGCGTAGGAGGCTCCTACGAGCAGTACTTC. The full variable domain, completed using reference TRBV9 and TRBJ2-7, is DSGVTQTPKHLITATGQRVTLRCSPRSGDLSVYWYQQSLDQGLQFLIQYYNGEERAKGNILERFSAQQFPDLHSELNLSSLELGDSALYFCASSVGGSYEQYFGPGTRLTVT.

This clone was found once. This sequence joins TRBV4-2 and TRBJ2-3, with TRBD1 as a possible D gene (7 bases). V shed 0 bases and J shed 0 bases, with 10 bases lying between them. Per the germline V gene, CDR1 is LGHNA and CDR2 is YNFKEQ. The CDR3 totals 16 residues. The DNA for the CDR3 is TGTGCCAGCAGCCAAGAGGAGGGGGCAAGCACAGATACGCAGTATTTT. Protein sequence: CASSQEEGASTDTQYF.

The chain combines TRBV4-3 with TRBJ1-4; possibly TRBD1 for D (6 bases). Germline V gene lookup returns CDR1 LGHNA and CDR2 YSLEER. V was cut by 4 bases and J by 0 bases, with 9 bases left in between. This CDR3 region has 15 residues. The CDR3 region has the DNA TGCGCCAGCAGCCCCGGACAGACAACTAATGAAAAACTGTTTTTT. Translation gives CASSPGQTTNEKLFF.

This sequence joins TRBV11-2 and TRBJ2-1; 8 bases agree with TRBD2. Trimming took 5 bases from V and 8 from J; bases not matched to a gene: 14. CDR1 and CDR2 from the germline V gene are SGHAT and FQNNGV. The CDR3 is 16 amino acids. The CDR3 reads CASSRPDGGARDEQFF. CDR3 coding DNA: TGTGCCAGCAGCCGCCCGGACGGGGGGGCGAGGGATGAGCAGTTCTTC.

The V call is TRBV25-1, the J call TRBJ2-7, with a weak D call TRBD1 (5 bases). Trimming took 5 bases from V and 3 from J, leaving 14 bases between them. The CDR3 is made up of 14 amino acids. Germline-derived CDR1 and CDR2 are MGHDK and SYGVNS. CDR3 nucleotide sequence: TGTGCCAGCAGTCAAGGGGTTTTCGACTACGAGCAGTACTTC. This codes for CASSQGVFDYEQYF.

V and J are TRBV9 and TRBJ1-5, with 8 bases lining up with TRBD1. The CDR3 consists of 14 residues. Looked up from germline, CDR1 is SGDLS and CDR2 is YYNGEE. V lost 0 bases to trimming and J lost 5 bases; unmatched junction nucleotides: 1. CDR3 loop: CASSVGQGYQPQHF. CDR3 nucleotide sequence: TGTGCCAGCAGCGTAGGACAGGGGTATCAGCCCCAGCATTTT.

This chain uses TRBV14 with TRBJ2-7, with 8 bases that match TRBD1. The CDR3 extends over 16 amino acids. CDR1 and CDR2 (germline): SGHDN, FVKESK. V dropped 1 base and J dropped 2; count of bases not matched to a gene: 7. The CDR3 DNA sequence: TGTGCCAGCAGCCAAGTGAGAGGGGACAGGACCTACGAGCAGTACTTC. Translated, it gives CASSQVRGDRTYEQYF.

The chain joins TRBV18 to TRBJ2-4; 8 bases agree with TRBD2. The ends lost 6 bases at V and 8 bases at J; junction bases unmatched: 12. The germline CDR1 and CDR2 sequences are KGHSH and LQKENI. The CDR3 runs to 15 residues. The CDR3: CASSPPGAGGDIQYF. The CDR3 bases are TGTGCCAGCTCTCCCCCCGGAGCCGGGGGGGACATTCAGTACTTC.

The gene calls are TRBV12-5 and TRBJ1-1; D gene uncertain. CDR1 LGHNT and CDR2 FRNRAP come from the germline V gene. CDR3 length equals 15 residues. V was cut by 5 bases and J by 2 bases, with 15 bases left in between. The CDR3 spells CASGILGDKNTEAFF. The DNA of the CDR3 is TGTGCTAGTGGTATCTTGGGTGACAAAAACACTGAAGCTTTCTTT.

A single count supports this clone. The gene calls are TRBV4-3 and TRBJ2-3; 11 nucleotides line up with TRBD2. Germline values: CDR1 LGHNA, CDR2 YSLEER. This CDR3 region has 15 residues. Trimming cost V 4 bases and J 5 bases; bases outside gene matches: 5. DNA of the CDR3: TGCGCCAGCAGCCCTAGCGGGGGGCAGGAAGATACGCAGTATTTT. It encodes CASSPSGGQEDTQYF.

This clone has only a few counts. The chain has TRBV19 and TRBJ1-1, with 8 positions matching TRBD1. The CDR3 is 16 residues long. Germline V gene sequence: CDR1 LNHDA, CDR2 SQIVND (reference sequence). V lost 2 bases to trimming and J lost 1 base; unmatched junction nucleotides: 6. The CDR3 loop is CASSIQGAVGNTEAFF. CDR3 coding DNA: TGTGCCAGTAGTATACAGGGGGCGGTAGGGAACACTGAAGCTTTCTTT.

V usage is TRBV7-9 and J usage is TRBJ2-1; the D gene is possibly TRBD1 (5 bases). The V end lost 1 base, the J end lost 7 bases, and 8 bases lay between the germline ends. The CDR3 loop spans 13 amino acids. Germline CDR1 is SEHNR and CDR2 is FQNEAQ (reference sequence). For the CDR3, the DNA is TGTGCCAGCAGCTTAGAGGCAGGGAATGAGCAGTTCTTC. This gives the protein CASSLEAGNEQFF.

The chain links TRBV7-9 to TRBJ2-5; maybe TRBD1 (6 bases). The germline V gene encodes CDR1 SEHNR and CDR2 FQNEAQ (reference sequence). The CDR3 runs 13 residues. The V end was cut by 3 bases, the J end by 3 bases, with 8 bases between. CDR3 in amino acids: CASSFRTEETQYF. The CDR3 DNA sequence: TGTGCCAGCAGCTTTCGGACAGAAGAGACCCAGTACTTC.

This chain joins TRBV7-6 and TRBJ1-1, with D possibly TRBD1 on 5 matching bases. The V and J ends lost 3 bases and 0 bases respectively, with 23 bases between them. The CDR3 has 19 residues. CDR1 SGHVS and CDR2 FNYEAQ come from the germline V gene. The CDR3 DNA reads TGTGCCAGCAGCTTGGAAACCAGGGTTTCCGCCGCTATGAACACTGAAGCTTTCTTT. Translation: CASSLETRVSAAMNTEAFF.

The V and J genes are TRBV30 and TRBJ2-3; 8 bases align to TRBD2. CDR1 and CDR2 from the germline V gene are GTSNPN and SVGIG (reference sequence). V gave up 2 bases and J gave up 3 bases; unmatched junction bases: 7. There are 15 residues in the CDR3. CDR3 in amino acids: CAWSFSGAATDTQYF. In DNA, the CDR3 is TGTGCCTGGAGTTTTAGCGGGGCGGCTACAGATACGCAGTATTTT.

In this sample, this clone turned up a few times. The chain employs TRBV14 and TRBJ2-7; possible D gene TRBD1, 5 bases. Germline lookup yields CDR1 SGHDN and CDR2 FVKESK. The CDR3 runs to 13 residues. Trimming removed 1 base from V and 5 bases from J, with 9 bases in between. The CDR3 bases are TGTGCCAGCAGCCAAGGCAGGGTCCACGAGCAGTACTTC. Its translation is CASSQGRVHEQYF.

This clone was recorded only once. V is TRBV7-2 and J is TRBJ2-1, with 11 positions matching TRBD2. From germline, CDR1 is SGHTA and CDR2 FQGNSA. V trimming: 3 bases; J trimming: 7 bases; junction bases outside the gene matches: 5. This CDR3 comprises 15 residues. CDR3 sequence reads: CASSFIAGGPNEQFF. In DNA form, the CDR3 reads TGTGCCAGCAGCTTTATAGCGGGGGGGCCAAATGAGCAGTTCTTC.

The CDR3 protein is CASSEALGGNEQFF. The CDR3 bases are TGTGCCAGCAGTGAAGCGCTGGGGGGGAATGAGCAGTTCTTC. This chain links TRBV6-1 with TRBJ2-1, with 7 bases fitting TRBD2. This CDR3 has 14 residues. Germline loops: CDR1 MNHNS, CDR2 SASEGT. The J segment lost 7 bases and the V segment lost 0 bases, leaving 3 bases of the junction unmatched.

V is TRBV7-9 and J is TRBJ1-1; the D gene is possibly TRBD1 (6 bases). Germline assignment: CDR1 SEHNR and CDR2 FQNEAQ (reference sequence). V dropped 0 bases and J dropped 10 bases, with 9 bases sitting between them. This CDR3 is built from 12 residues. The CDR3 region has the DNA TGTGCCAGCAGCTTAGCGATAGGGGGAGCTTTCTTT. Translated: CASSLAIGGAFF.

This chain uses TRBV4-2 with TRBJ2-2; 11 bases map to TRBD2. The germline V gene encodes CDR1 LGHNA and CDR2 YNFKEQ. The CDR3 covers 15 residues. Unmatched junction bases numbered 6, after V lost 6 bases and J lost 6 bases. The CDR3 loop is CASSPTSGDPGELFF. Here the CDR3 DNA reads TGTGCCAGCAGTCCGACTAGCGGGGACCCCGGGGAGCTGTTTTTT.

V is TRBV5-4 and J is TRBJ1-2, with D tentatively TRBD1 (5 bases). The V and J ends lost 4 bases and 0 bases respectively, with 10 bases between them. CDR3 size: 14 residues. Germline CDR1 is SGHNT and CDR2 is YYREEE (reference sequence). The CDR3 loop is CASSLQGSNYGYTF. In nucleotides, the CDR3 is TGTGCCAGCAGCCTGCAGGGTTCTAACTATGGCTACACCTTC.